A single sample is the source of the 4 T cell receptor beta chains below, sequenced in a study of T cell responses to AZD1222 COVID-19 vaccine. The assay was immunoSEQ multiplex PCR, and TCRdb's table has in-frame clones only and misses some. Of 98,000 or so clones in the sample, about 87% were seen once. The source was peripheral blood, collected on day 0 of AZD1222 vaccination. These receptors were obtained from an adult in good health.

The gene calls are TRBV3-1 (or the pseudogene TRBV3-2) and TRBJ2-7; possibly TRBD2 for D (5 bases). Germline CDR1 is LGHDT and CDR2 is YNNKEL (reference sequence). The CDR3 covers 12 residues. Trimming shortened V by 4 bases and J by 3 bases, and 7 bases separated the two germline ends. The CDR3 sequence is CASSRRNYEQYF. The CDR3 nucleotides read TGTGCCAGCAGCCGGAGGAACTACGAGCAGTACTTC.

V usage is TRBV2 and J usage is TRBJ1-4, with D tentatively TRBD1 (6 bases). This CDR3 is 14 amino acids long. The V and J ends lost 8 bases and 2 bases respectively, with 12 bases between them. Germline V lookup: CDR1 SNHLY, CDR2 FYNNEI. CDR3 loop: CASGGRTTNEKLFF. CDR3 nucleotides: TGTGCCAGCGGGGGCCGGACGACTAATGAAAAACTGTTTTTT. Looking up the rest from reference TRBV2 and TRBJ1-4 gives the full variable domain: EPEVTQTPSHQVTQMGQEVILRCVPISNHLYFYWYRQILGQKVEFLVSFYNNEISEKSEIFDDQFSVERPDGSNFTLKIRSTKLEDSAMYFCASGGRTTNEKLFFGSGTQLSVL.

This clone has only one observation. The chain carries TRBV5-1 and TRBJ2-7, with 13 nucleotides matching TRBD2. Germline V gene lookup returns CDR1 SGHRS and CDR2 YFSETQ. This CDR3 has 16 residues. V lost 4 bases and J lost 3; bases outside the gene matches: 7. This chain's CDR3 is CASSPSGTSGNYEQYF. CDR3 sequence (DNA): TGCGCCAGCAGCCCGAGCGGGACTAGCGGGAACTACGAGCAGTACTTC.

The rearrangement uses TRBV20-1 and TRBJ1-1; TRBD1 matches at 7 bases. Germline CDR1 DFQATT, CDR2 SNEGSKA (reference sequence). The V and J ends lost 6 bases and 5 bases, in that order; junction bases with no gene match: 3. The CDR3 spans 11 residues. CDR3 protein: CSAGGGTEAFF. The CDR3 DNA sequence: TGCAGTGCAGGGGGCGGGACTGAAGCTTTCTTT.